Here is one T cell receptor (beta chain) with its context. No antigen is known for it. The CDR3 is 16 amino acids. The V gene end was trimmed by 5 bases and the J gene end by 6 bases; junction bases not matched to a gene: 14. CDR1 SGHVS and CDR2 FNYEAQ come from the germline V gene. These data belong to a study of cytomegalovirus exposure and HLA in healthy donors. General study findings and limits: Rare sequences made up most TCRs, while some public TCRs were found in many donors. Solely CMV serostatus was available to characterize immune exposure. Roughly uniform depth of sequencing across donors was assumed in presence/absence analyses. The classifier, whose performance was assessed in both the original and validation cohorts, reportedly diagnosed cytomegalovirus status with high specificity and sensitivity.

The primer mix had 60 Vbeta and 13 Jbeta primers. Sequenced by immunoSEQ multiplex PCR; TCRdb stores in-frame clones only, minus some. This sample has about 120,000 clones, with 70% to 85% found just once. This TCR was sampled from a woman between 50 and 59 years old in good health and CMV-seropositive. Sequencing was carried out using PBMCs. The chain links TRBV7-6 to TRBJ2-3; 7 bases map to TRBD2. The CDR3 nucleotides are TGTGCCAGCAGCCTCACCGGGACTAATGGGGGGGATACGCAGTATTTT. It translates to CASSLTGTNGGDTQYF. Based on the CDR3 plus reference TRBV7-6 and TRBJ2-3, the full variable domain is GAGVSQSPRYKVTKRGQDVALRCDPISGHVSLYWYRQALGQGPEFLTYFNYEAQQDKSGLPNDRFSAERPEGSISTLTIQRTEQRDSAMYRCASSLTGTNGGDTQYFGPGTRLTVL.